One sample yielded the 19 T cell receptor beta chains listed below, sequenced in a study of blood T cells in healthy people across ages. Next came a second PCR, run for about 7 to 12 cycles, which used a sample-barcoded 5' primer along with a J-beta primer mix. Each CDR3 protein is one row after TCRdb ran MiXCR on the 5' RACE reads. The sample lists roughly 800,000 distinct CDR3 sequences, roughly 35% seen once, with 10% to 15% in the top ten. The material sequenced was blood. These receptors originate from a man younger than 35 in good health.

The table lists this clonotype with many counts. The chain recombines TRBV12-3 or TRBV12-4 with TRBJ2-3, with a weak D call TRBD2 (7 bases). The CDR3 length is 15 residues. Trimming removed 5 bases at V and 3 bases at J, with 15 bases between. This CDR3 reads CASSGGGPSTDTQYF. CDR3 DNA: TGTGCCAGCAGTGGGGGGGGCCCTTCGACAGATACGCAGTATTTT.

A few counts support this clonotype. The V and J genes are TRBV5-1 and TRBJ2-1; the match to TRBD2 covers 9 bases. Gene TRBJ2-7 matches the end of the DNA better, so the J call may be wrong. CDR3 length: 17 residues. The germline V gene has CDR1 SGHRS and CDR2 YFSETQ. The CDR3 nucleotides read TGCGCCAGCAGCTTCTCCCTAGCGGGGCTCCCCTACAATGAGCAGTACTTC. Protein: CASSFSLAGLPYNEQYF.

This rearrangement joins TRBV5-1 to TRBJ2-3, with a weak D call TRBD1 (5 bases). V gave up 4 bases and J gave up 4 bases, with 16 bases separating them. The CDR3 length is 15 residues. CDR1 is SGHRS and CDR2 is YFSETQ in the germline V gene. CDR3 sequence reads: CASSPNVLGADTQYF. The CDR3 coding sequence is TGCGCCAGCAGCCCGAACGTTCTAGGGGCAGATACGCAGTATTTT.

This clonotype was counted at least ten times. The chain carries TRBV15 and TRBJ1-2, with D possibly TRBD1 on 6 matching bases. Germline-derived CDR1 and CDR2 are LNHNV and YYDKDF (reference sequence). V gave up 2 bases and J gave up 7 bases, with 20 bases separating them. The CDR3 covers 16 residues. CDR3 sequence reads: CATSRNGQTDLRGYTF. CDR3 DNA sequence: TGTGCCACCAGCAGAAACGGACAGACGGACCTTCGTGGCTACACCTTC.

There are a few counts of this clonotype. The chain is built from TRBV12-3 or TRBV12-4 and TRBJ1-1; TRBD1 might be the D (6 bases). Trimming removed 6 bases from V and 4 bases from J, with 18 bases in between. The CDR3 runs 15 residues. The CDR3, as DNA: TGTGCCAGCAGGTTGGGGGCAGAGGTGAGCACTGAAGCTTTCTTT. This gives the protein CASRLGAEVSTEAFF.

This clonotype has more than one count but fewer than ten. The V and J genes are TRBV7-9 and TRBJ1-6; D not certain. This CDR3 contains 16 residues. The germline V gene has CDR1 SEHNR and CDR2 FQNEAQ (reference sequence). The V end was cut by 1 base, the J end by 4 bases, with 11 bases between. The CDR3: CASSLGAAIYNSPLHF. In DNA form, the CDR3 reads TGTGCCAGCAGCTTAGGGGCAGCGATTTATAATTCACCCCTCCACTTT.

This clonotype has a count of ten or more. The chain employs TRBV7-2 and TRBJ2-1; D call uncertain. The V and J ends lost 2 bases and 5 bases respectively, with 10 bases between them. Germline CDR1 reads SGHTA; CDR2 reads FQGNSA. The CDR3 has 14 residues. CDR3 sequence: CASSLRRTNNEQFF. CDR3 coding DNA: TGTGCCAGCAGCTTACGGAGAACAAACAATGAGCAGTTCTTC. Together with reference TRBV7-2 and TRBJ2-1, the CDR3 gives the full variable domain: GAGVSQSPSNKVTEKGKDVELRCDPISGHTALYWYRQSLGQGLEFLIYFQGNSAPDKSGLPSDRFSAERTGGSVSTLTIQRTQQEDSAVYLCASSLRRTNNEQFFGPGTRLTVL.

This clonotype was detected a few times. This sequence joins TRBV29-1 and TRBJ1-2, with D unclear. V gave up 1 base and J gave up 2 bases, with 8 bases separating them. This CDR3 contains 13 residues. Germline-derived CDR1 and CDR2 are SQVTM and ANQGSEA. CDR3 loop: CSVEGAGNYGYTF. The CDR3 DNA is TGCAGCGTTGAAGGAGCAGGCAACTATGGCTACACCTTC.

This chain links TRBV30 with TRBJ2-1; D is tentatively TRBD1 or TRBD2 (5 bases each). The germline V and J ends were trimmed by 4 bases and 4 bases, with 11 bases remaining between them. CDR1 and CDR2 (germline): GTSNPN, SVGIG (reference sequence). This CDR3 is 13 amino acids long. CDR3 nucleotide sequence: TGTGCCTGGATGGGGGACGTTTACAATGAGCAGTTCTTC. Amino acids: CAWMGDVYNEQFF. The full variable domain, with the rest looked up from reference TRBV30 and TRBJ2-1, is SQTIHQWPATLVQPVGSPLSLECTVEGTSNPNLYWYRQAAGRGLQLLFYSVGIGQISSEVPQNLSASRPQDRQFILSSKKLLLSDSGFYLCAWMGDVYNEQFFGPGTRLTVL.

The genes are TRBV12-3 or TRBV12-4 and TRBJ1-6; D not certain. The CDR3 spans 13 residues. Trimming left V 3 bases short and J 6 bases short, with 6 bases between. The CDR3, as DNA: TGTGCCAGCAGTTTTTCCGCTAATTCACCCCTCCACTTT. This encodes CASSFSANSPLHF.

The gene calls are TRBV12-3 or TRBV12-4 and TRBJ1-4; 9 bases are a match to TRBD1. This CDR3 region has 15 residues. V gave up 5 bases and J gave up 7 bases; unmatched junction bases: 8. The CDR3 is CASSLRGQGGEKLFF. The CDR3 DNA reads as TGTGCCAGCAGTCTTAGGGGACAGGGCGGTGAAAAACTGTTTTTT.

This rearrangement joins TRBV9 to TRBJ2-1, with 9 bases lining up with TRBD2. Per the germline V gene, CDR1 is SGDLS and CDR2 is YYNGEE. J was trimmed by 7 bases and V by 4 bases; bases with no gene match: 9. The CDR3 loop spans 15 amino acids. The chain's CDR3 is CASSPTGTSWNEQFF. The CDR3, as DNA: TGTGCCAGCAGCCCCACCGGGACTAGCTGGAATGAGCAGTTCTTC.

There are a few counts of this clonotype. The chain carries TRBV12-3 or TRBV12-4 and TRBJ2-1; either TRBD1 or TRBD2 may supply D (7 bases each). V was trimmed by 4 bases and J by 7 bases, leaving 14 bases between them. The length of the CDR3 is 14 residues. The CDR3 DNA sequence: TGTGCCAGCAGTTCAGGGGGGGGGCGGAATGAGCAGTTCTTC. Translating gives CASSSGGGRNEQFF.

The V gene is TRBV12-3 or TRBV12-4, the J gene TRBJ1-1, with D uncertain. Deletions cut 4 bases from V and 4 bases from J, with 10 bases between. This CDR3 is 13 amino acids long. The CDR3 is CASSSLHGTEAFF. CDR3 bases: TGTGCCAGCAGTTCTCTTCACGGCACTGAAGCTTTCTTT.

CDR3 loop: CSARDHSTVYGYTF. The CDR3 DNA follows: TGCAGTGCTAGAGACCATTCGACGGTTTATGGCTACACCTTC. This rearrangement joins TRBV20-1 to TRBJ1-2; the D is unclear. V was clipped by 0 bases and J by 5 bases, with 13 bases between them. There are 14 residues in the CDR3. Germline V gene data show CDR1 as DFQATT and CDR2 as SNEGSKA (reference sequence).

A few counts support this clonotype. J is TRBJ1-6 and V is TRBV4-1; possibly TRBD1 for D (5 bases). This CDR3 has 16 residues. The ends were cut back, 3 bases at V and 7 bases at J, with 16 bases in the middle. Germline V CDR1 and CDR2: MGHRA, YSYEKL. CDR3 residues: CASSQRPTDGNSPLHF. As DNA, the CDR3 is TGCGCCAGCAGCCAGCGCCCGACAGACGGGAATTCACCCCTCCACTTT.

The V call is TRBV9, the J call TRBJ2-5; 9 bases align to TRBD2. The J call may be in error: the DNA end matches TRBJ2-1 better. The CDR3 consists of 16 residues. CDR1 and CDR2 (germline): SGDLS, YYNGEE. CDR3: CASSVGIAGEQETQFF. CDR3 nucleotides: TGTGCCAGCAGCGTAGGTATAGCGGGGGAGCAAGAGACCCAGTTCTTC.

The sample holds many counts of this clonotype. This chain links TRBV5-1 with TRBJ2-1, with a possible D match to TRBD1 (6 bases). The CDR3 has 12 residues. Deletions cut 5 bases from V and 6 bases from J, with 9 bases between. Per the germline V gene, CDR1 is SGHRS and CDR2 is YFSETQ. CDR3 coding DNA: TGCGCCAGCAGTTGGGGGCCCAATGAGCAGTTCTTC. This encodes CASSWGPNEQFF.

The sample holds one count of this clonotype. A much larger clonotype is one base distant, so this may be a read error. The chain combines TRBV7-6 with TRBJ2-3; D could derive from TRBD1 or TRBD2 (6 bases each). V was trimmed by 1 base and J by 1 base, leaving 15 bases between them. The CDR3 consists of 17 residues. Germline V gene data show CDR1 as SGHVS and CDR2 as FNYEAQ. The CDR3 nucleotides read TGTGCCAGCAGCTTAGAGGGGGGACGGGCCCGCACAGATACGCAGTATTTT. Amino acids: CASSLEGGRARTDTQYF.